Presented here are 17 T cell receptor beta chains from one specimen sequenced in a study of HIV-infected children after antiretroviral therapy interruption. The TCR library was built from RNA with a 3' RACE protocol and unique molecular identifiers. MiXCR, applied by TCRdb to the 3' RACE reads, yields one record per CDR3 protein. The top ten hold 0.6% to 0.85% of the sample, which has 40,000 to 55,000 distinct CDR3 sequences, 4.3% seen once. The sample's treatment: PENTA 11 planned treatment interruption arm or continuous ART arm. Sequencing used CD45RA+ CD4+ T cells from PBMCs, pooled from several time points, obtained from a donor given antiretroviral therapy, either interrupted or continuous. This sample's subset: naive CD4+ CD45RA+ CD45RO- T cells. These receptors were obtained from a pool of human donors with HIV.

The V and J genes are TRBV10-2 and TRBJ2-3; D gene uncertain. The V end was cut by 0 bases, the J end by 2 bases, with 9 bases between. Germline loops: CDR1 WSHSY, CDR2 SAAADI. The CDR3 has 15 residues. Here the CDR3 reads CASSESDVPTDTQYF. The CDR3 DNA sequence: TGCGCCAGCAGTGAGTCGGATGTCCCCACAGATACGCAGTATTTT.

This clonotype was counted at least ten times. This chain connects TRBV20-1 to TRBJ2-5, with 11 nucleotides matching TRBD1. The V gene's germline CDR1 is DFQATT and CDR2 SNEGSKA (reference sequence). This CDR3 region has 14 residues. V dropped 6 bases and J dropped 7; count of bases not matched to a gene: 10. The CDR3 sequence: CSAVGTGGYGTQYF. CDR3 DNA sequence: TGCAGTGCCGTCGGGACAGGGGGTTACGGGACCCAGTACTTC.

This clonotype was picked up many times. The CDR3 DNA reads TGTGCCAGTAGTAGACAGTTAAGCTCCTACGAGCAGTACTTC. Translated: CASSRQLSSYEQYF. This chain links TRBV19 with TRBJ2-7; tentatively, D is TRBD1 (5 bases). The CDR3 runs 14 residues. The V gene lost 4 bases and the J gene lost 0 bases, with 10 bases spanning the gap. CDR1 is LNHDA and CDR2 is SQIVND in the germline V gene (reference sequence).

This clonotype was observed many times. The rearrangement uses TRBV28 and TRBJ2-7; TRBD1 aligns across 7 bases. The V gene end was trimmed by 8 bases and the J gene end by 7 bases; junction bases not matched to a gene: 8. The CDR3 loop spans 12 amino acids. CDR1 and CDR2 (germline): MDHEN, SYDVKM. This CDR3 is CASSTGVREQYF. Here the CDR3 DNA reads TGTGCCAGCTCCACAGGGGTAAGGGAGCAGTACTTC.

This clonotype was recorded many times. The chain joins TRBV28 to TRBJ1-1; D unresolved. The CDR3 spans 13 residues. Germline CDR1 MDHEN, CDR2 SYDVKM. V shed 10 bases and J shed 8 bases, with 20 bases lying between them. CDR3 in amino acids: CATERPLMGEAFF. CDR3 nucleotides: TGTGCCACCGAGAGGCCCTTGATGGGAGAAGCTTTCTTT.

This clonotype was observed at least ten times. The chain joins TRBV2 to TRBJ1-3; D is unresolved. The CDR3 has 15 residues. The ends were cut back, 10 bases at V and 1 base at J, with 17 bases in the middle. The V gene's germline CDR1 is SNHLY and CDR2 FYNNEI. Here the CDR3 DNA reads TGTGCCATCGCCTCCGGGGAGGCTTCTGGAAACACCATATATTTT. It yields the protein CAIASGEASGNTIYF.

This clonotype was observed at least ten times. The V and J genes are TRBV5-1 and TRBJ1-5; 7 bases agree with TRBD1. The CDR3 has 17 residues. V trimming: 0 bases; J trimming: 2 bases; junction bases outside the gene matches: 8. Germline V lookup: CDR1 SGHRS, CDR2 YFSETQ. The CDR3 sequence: CASSLEGTARGNQPQHF. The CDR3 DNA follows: TGCGCCAGCAGCTTGGAAGGGACAGCGAGGGGCAATCAGCCCCAGCATTTT.

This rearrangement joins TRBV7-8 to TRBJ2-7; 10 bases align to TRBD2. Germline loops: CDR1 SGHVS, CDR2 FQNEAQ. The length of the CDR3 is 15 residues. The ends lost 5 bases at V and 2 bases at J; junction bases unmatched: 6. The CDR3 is CASSPDGLAAYEQYF. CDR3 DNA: TGTGCCAGCAGCCCAGACGGACTAGCGGCCTACGAGCAGTACTTC.

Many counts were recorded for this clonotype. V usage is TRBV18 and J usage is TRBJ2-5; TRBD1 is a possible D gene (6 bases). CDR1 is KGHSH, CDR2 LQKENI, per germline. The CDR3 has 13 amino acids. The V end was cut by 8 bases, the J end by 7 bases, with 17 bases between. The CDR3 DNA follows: TGTGCCAGCCGCCGGGACACCCTTGGGACCCAGTACTTC. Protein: CASRRDTLGTQYF.

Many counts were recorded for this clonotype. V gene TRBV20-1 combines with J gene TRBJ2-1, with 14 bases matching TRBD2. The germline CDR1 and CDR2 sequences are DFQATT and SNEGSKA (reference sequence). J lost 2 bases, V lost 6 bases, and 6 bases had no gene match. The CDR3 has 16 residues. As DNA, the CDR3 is TGCAGTGCGCTGACTAGCGGGGGGGTGGCCTACAATGAGCAGTTCTTC. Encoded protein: CSALTSGGVAYNEQFF.

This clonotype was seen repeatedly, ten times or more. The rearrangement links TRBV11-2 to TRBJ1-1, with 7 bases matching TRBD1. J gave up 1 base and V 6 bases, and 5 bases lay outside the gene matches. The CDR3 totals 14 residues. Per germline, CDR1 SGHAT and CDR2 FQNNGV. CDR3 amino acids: CASSPGTANTEAFF. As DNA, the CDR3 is TGTGCCAGCAGTCCCGGGACAGCGAACACTGAAGCTTTCTTT.

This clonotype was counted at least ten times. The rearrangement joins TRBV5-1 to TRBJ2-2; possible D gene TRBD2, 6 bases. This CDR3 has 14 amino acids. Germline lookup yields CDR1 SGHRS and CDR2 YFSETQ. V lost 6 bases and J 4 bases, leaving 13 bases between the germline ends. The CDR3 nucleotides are TGCGCCAGCAAGAGGGACGGGAGCACCGGGGAGCTGTTTTTT. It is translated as CASKRDGSTGELFF.

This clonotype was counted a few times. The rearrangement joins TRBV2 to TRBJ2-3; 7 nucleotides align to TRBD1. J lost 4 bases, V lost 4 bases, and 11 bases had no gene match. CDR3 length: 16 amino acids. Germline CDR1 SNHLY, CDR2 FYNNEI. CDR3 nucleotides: TGTGCCAGCAGTGCACTGACAGGGAAGACTTCAGATACGCAGTATTTT. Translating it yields CASSALTGKTSDTQYF. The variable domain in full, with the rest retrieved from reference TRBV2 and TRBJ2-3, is EPEVTQTPSHQVTQMGQEVILRCVPISNHLYFYWYRQILGQKVEFLVSFYNNEISEKSEIFDDQFSVERPDGSNFTLKIRSTKLEDSAMYFCASSALTGKTSDTQYFGPGTRLTVL.

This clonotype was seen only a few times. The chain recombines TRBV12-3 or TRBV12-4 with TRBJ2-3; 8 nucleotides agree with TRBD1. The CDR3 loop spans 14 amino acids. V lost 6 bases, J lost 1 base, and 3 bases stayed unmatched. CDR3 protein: CASSLTGGTDTQYF. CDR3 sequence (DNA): TGTGCCAGCAGCTTGACAGGGGGCACAGATACGCAGTATTTT.

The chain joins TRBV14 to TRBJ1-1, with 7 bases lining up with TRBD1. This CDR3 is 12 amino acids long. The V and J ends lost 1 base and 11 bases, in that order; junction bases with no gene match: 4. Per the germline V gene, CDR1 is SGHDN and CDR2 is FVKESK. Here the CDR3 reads CASSQGQGAAFF. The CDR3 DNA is TGTGCCAGCAGCCAAGGACAGGGCGCGGCTTTCTTT.

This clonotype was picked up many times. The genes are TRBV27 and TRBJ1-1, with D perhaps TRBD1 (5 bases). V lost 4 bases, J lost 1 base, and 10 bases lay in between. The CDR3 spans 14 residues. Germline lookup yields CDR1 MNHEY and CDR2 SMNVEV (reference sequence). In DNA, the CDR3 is TGTGCCAGCAGTTGGGACGGTGGGAACACTGAAGCTTTCTTT. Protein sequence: CASSWDGGNTEAFF.

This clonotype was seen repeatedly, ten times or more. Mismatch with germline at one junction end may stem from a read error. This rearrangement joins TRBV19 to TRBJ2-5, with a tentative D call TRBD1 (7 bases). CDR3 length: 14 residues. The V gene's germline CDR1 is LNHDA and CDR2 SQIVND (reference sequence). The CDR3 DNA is TGTGCCTGTAGACCCAACAGGGGAGGAGAGACCCAGTACTTC. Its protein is CACRPNRGGETQYF.